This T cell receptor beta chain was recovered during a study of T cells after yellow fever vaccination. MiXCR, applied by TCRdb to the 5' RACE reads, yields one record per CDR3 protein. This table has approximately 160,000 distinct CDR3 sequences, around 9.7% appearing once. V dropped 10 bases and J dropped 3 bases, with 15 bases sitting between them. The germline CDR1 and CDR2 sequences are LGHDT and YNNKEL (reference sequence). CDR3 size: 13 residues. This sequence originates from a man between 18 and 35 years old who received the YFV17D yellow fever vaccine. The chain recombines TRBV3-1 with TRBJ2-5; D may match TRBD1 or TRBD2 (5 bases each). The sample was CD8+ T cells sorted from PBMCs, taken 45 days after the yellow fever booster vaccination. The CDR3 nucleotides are TGTGCCACTACGGAGGCAGGGAAAGAGACCCAGTACTTC. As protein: CATTEAGKETQYF.